This paragraph reports one TCR beta chain. Its matching antigen is unknown. Healthy bone marrow donors supplied every sample. The data belong to a study of cytomegalovirus exposure and HLA in healthy donors. It was with 60 Vbeta and 13 Jbeta primers that the PCR ran. Assay: immunoSEQ multiplex PCR; the TCRdb copy retains only in-frame clones and omits some. The repertoire has over 150,000 clones, more than 60% of them found once; the top ten carry 4.9%. Trimming at V came to 6 bases and at J to 3 bases, leaving 20 bases not matched to a gene. The germline CDR1 and CDR2 sequences are MNHEY and SMNVEV (reference sequence). This CDR3 contains 18 residues. General study results and limits: In an earlier analysis, about 90% or about 30%: the productive usage of most TCR beta V segments. CMV serostatus stood as the only immune exposure information on hand.

Source material: PBMCs. The V call is TRBV27, the J call TRBJ2-7, with 7 bases fitting TRBD2. This receptor was taken from a male donor in good health and CMV-seronegative. CDR3 DNA: TGTGCCAGCAGCCGCCTGGGGACTAAATTTAACAACCTCTACGAGCAGTACTTC. Translated: CASSRLGTKFNNLYEQYF.